Listed below are T cell receptor beta chains from one sample, sequenced in a study of T cells in Graves' hyperthyroidism and ophthalmopathy. MiXCR was run by TCRdb on the multiplex PCR reads, yielding one entry per CDR3 protein. The table includes approximately 620,000 distinct CDR3 sequences, about a sixth detected once. The sequencing sample was made of blood. The receptor set was obtained from a woman in her 40s with Graves' ophthalmopathy. The CDR3 runs from the conserved cysteine through the conserved F or W. Each record gives: clone size, CDR3 length, D gene, J gene, V gene, CDR3 DNA, CDR3 protein. A D gene is named only where the DNA matches it firmly. For some rows the clone size is stated as once, few or many, or as a class when expanded; others skip it.

abundance: many
len: 14
d_gene: TRBD1
j_gene: TRBJ2-5
v_gene: TRBV6-1
CDR3nt: TGTGCCAGCAGTAGGGGACAGGGGGGAGAGACCCAGTACTTC
CDR3aa: CASSRGQGGETQYF

abundance: many
len: 12
d_gene: .
j_gene: TRBJ2-3
v_gene: TRBV3-1
CDR3nt: TGTGCCAGCAGCCGGGGGTTAGATACGCAGTATTTT
CDR3aa: CASSRGLDTQYF

abundance: many
len: 15
d_gene: TRBD2
j_gene: TRBJ2-5
v_gene: TRBV7-2
CDR3nt: TGTGCCAGCAGCTACCTTGGGGGGGTCCAAGAGACCCAGTACTTC
CDR3aa: CASSYLGGVQETQYF

abundance: .
len: 15
d_gene: .
j_gene: TRBJ2-1
v_gene: TRBV18
CDR3nt: TGTGCCAGCTCACCAAACGGGACTCCTGACAATGAGCAGTTCTTC
CDR3aa: CASSPNGTPDNEQFF

abundance: many
len: 14
d_gene: TRBD2
j_gene: TRBJ2-1
v_gene: TRBV11-3
CDR3nt: TGTGCCAGCAGTCAGCGGGAGGGGGTCAATGAGCAGTTCTTC
CDR3aa: CASSQREGVNEQFF

abundance: many
len: 15
d_gene: .
j_gene: TRBJ2-1
v_gene: TRBV13
CDR3nt: TGTGCCAGCAGCTCCAGTCGGGAGTCCTACAATGAGCAGTTCTTC
CDR3aa: CASSSSRESYNEQFF

abundance: few
len: 15
d_gene: .
j_gene: TRBJ2-3
v_gene: TRBV12-3/TRBV12-4
CDR3nt: TGTGCCAGCAGTTTGGTGGGAGAGTTCACAGATACGCAGTATTTT
CDR3aa: CASSLVGEFTDTQYF

abundance: few
len: 15
d_gene: TRBD2
j_gene: TRBJ2-7
v_gene: TRBV27
CDR3nt: TGTGCCAGCAGTGCCGGGACTAGCGGGATTTACGAGCAGTACTTC
CDR3aa: CASSAGTSGIYEQYF

abundance: many
len: 16
d_gene: TRBD2
j_gene: TRBJ2-7
v_gene: TRBV28
CDR3nt: TGTGCCAGCAGCCCCGGGGGGGCCGCCCCCACCTACGAGCAGTACTTC
CDR3aa: CASSPGGAAPTYEQYF

abundance: .
len: 14
d_gene: .
j_gene: TRBJ2-3
v_gene: TRBV5-1
CDR3nt: TGCGCCAGCAGCTTGTCGACGCCCACAGATACGCAGTATTTT
CDR3aa: CASSLSTPTDTQYF

abundance: .
len: 14
d_gene: .
j_gene: TRBJ1-2
v_gene: TRBV7-2
CDR3nt: TGTGCCAGCAGCCGGACATTTACTAACTATGGCTACACCTTC
CDR3aa: CASSRTFTNYGYTF

abundance: .
len: 16
d_gene: .
j_gene: TRBJ2-5
v_gene: TRBV4-2
CDR3nt: TGTGCCAGCAGCGGAGGTTGGCGAGCCAACCAAGAGACCCAGTACTTC
CDR3aa: CASSGGWRANQETQYF

abundance: many
len: 14
d_gene: TRBD2
j_gene: TRBJ2-5
v_gene: TRBV28
CDR3nt: TGTGCCAGCAGTCTAGCGGGAGTCTGGGAGACCCAGTACTTC
CDR3aa: CASSLAGVWETQYF

abundance: .
len: 14
d_gene: TRBD2
j_gene: TRBJ2-7
v_gene: TRBV6-5
CDR3nt: TGTGCCAGCAGTTGGCTAGCGGGTTCCTACGAGCAGTACTTC
CDR3aa: CASSWLAGSYEQYF

abundance: few
len: 14
d_gene: .
j_gene: TRBJ1-5
v_gene: TRBV20-1
CDR3nt: TGCAGTGCTAGAGAGGCGAGCCCCGATCAGCCCCAGCATTTT
CDR3aa: CSAREASPDQPQHF

abundance: .
len: 14
d_gene: .
j_gene: TRBJ2-2
v_gene: TRBV7-3
CDR3nt: TGTGCCAGCAGCTCACAGGGTGACACCGGGGAGCTGTTTTTT
CDR3aa: CASSSQGDTGELFF

abundance: many
len: 12
d_gene: .
j_gene: TRBJ1-1
v_gene: TRBV28
CDR3nt: TGTGCCAGCAGCAAACAGGGCCATGAAGCTTTCTTT
CDR3aa: CASSKQGHEAFF

abundance: .
len: 15
d_gene: .
j_gene: TRBJ1-5
v_gene: TRBV4-1
CDR3nt: TGCGCCAGCAGCCAAATTGGGACCGCAAATCAGCCCCAGCATTTT
CDR3aa: CASSQIGTANQPQHF

abundance: many
len: 13
d_gene: TRBD2
j_gene: TRBJ2-5
v_gene: TRBV20-1
CDR3nt: TGCAGTGCTGACCTAGCGGGAGCAGAGACCCAGTACTTC
CDR3aa: CSADLAGAETQYF

abundance: few
len: 12
d_gene: .
j_gene: TRBJ1-1
v_gene: TRBV6-1
CDR3nt: TGTGCCAGCAGTGATCTCATTTCCGAAGCTTTCTTT
CDR3aa: CASSDLISEAFF

abundance: many
len: 12
d_gene: TRBD2
j_gene: TRBJ2-1
v_gene: TRBV7-9
CDR3nt: TGTGCCAGCAGCTTGACTAGCGATGAGCAGTTCTTC
CDR3aa: CASSLTSDEQFF

abundance: many
len: 16
d_gene: TRBD2
j_gene: TRBJ2-3
v_gene: TRBV3-1
CDR3nt: TGTGCCAGCAGCCAATGGTCGGGACTAGCGGTAGATACGCAGTATTTT
CDR3aa: CASSQWSGLAVDTQYF